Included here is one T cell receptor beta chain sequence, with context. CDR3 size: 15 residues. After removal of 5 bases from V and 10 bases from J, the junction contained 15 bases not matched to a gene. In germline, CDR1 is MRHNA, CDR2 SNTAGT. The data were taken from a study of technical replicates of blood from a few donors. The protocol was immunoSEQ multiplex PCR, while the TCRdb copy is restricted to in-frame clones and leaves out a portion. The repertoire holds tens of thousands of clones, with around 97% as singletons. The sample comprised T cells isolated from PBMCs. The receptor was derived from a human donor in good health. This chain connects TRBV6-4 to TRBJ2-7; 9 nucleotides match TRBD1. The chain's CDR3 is CASSPFPSDRGTQYF. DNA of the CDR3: TGTGCCAGCAGTCCCTTTCCCTCGGACAGGGGTACTCAGTACTTC.